The 2 T cell receptor beta chains presented below share a single source sample, sequenced in a study of early T cells in non-severe SARS-CoV-2 infection. TCRdb processed the 5' RACE reads anew with MiXCR; each CDR3 protein has one entry. The sample lists 85,000 to 100,000 distinct CDR3 sequences; approximately 10% were seen once. The sample taken for sequencing was whole blood. The receptors were sampled from an adult who was a healthcare worker with PCR-confirmed SARS-CoV-2 infection or an uninfected control (not recorded which).

CDR3 bases: TGCAGCGCCGGACAGGGGTACACCGGGGAGCTGTTTTTT. Protein sequence: CSAGQGYTGELFF. The genes are TRBV29-1 and TRBJ2-2, with 9 positions matching TRBD1. The CDR3 consists of 13 residues. Losses at the gene ends were 7 bases for V and 3 bases for J; bases not matched to a gene: 3. Per the germline V gene, CDR1 is SQVTM and CDR2 is ANQGSEA.

This clonotype has a handful of counts. The chain combines TRBV2 with TRBJ2-3; tentatively, D is TRBD1 or TRBD2 (5 bases each). CDR1 and CDR2 (germline): SNHLY, FYNNEI. The V end was cut by 6 bases, the J end by 6 bases, with 7 bases between. The CDR3 contains 11 residues. CDR3 DNA: TGTGCCAGCAGGGGGGTCGATACGCAGTATTTT. Translation: CASRGVDTQYF. Filled out from reference TRBV2 and TRBJ2-3, the complete variable domain reads EPEVTQTPSHQVTQMGQEVILRCVPISNHLYFYWYRQILGQKVEFLVSFYNNEISEKSEIFDDQFSVERPDGSNFTLKIRSTKLEDSAMYFCASRGVDTQYFGPGTRLTVL.